The rows below give T cell receptor beta chains drawn from one sample of a study of graft-versus-host responses after intestinal transplantation. Assay used: immunoSEQ multiplex PCR; TCRdb lists only in-frame clones, some missing. The data show roughly 120,000 clones, approximately 90% seen once. The antigens these receptors bind are not known. Sequenced here: unstimulated CD4+ T cells sorted from spleen or lymph node cells, sampled before intestinal transplant. The receptors derive from a human donor who received an intestinal transplant. CDR3s include the opening cysteine and the closing phenylalanine or tryptophan. A D gene is named only where the DNA matches it firmly. A clone size is listed for some rows: how often the clone was seen (once, few, many), or a class if it is expanded.

d_gene,j_gene,v_gene,abundance,CDR3nt,CDR3aa
-,TRBJ2-1,TRBV9,-,TGTGCCAGCAGAGAATTCACCGGGAAGAGCAATGAGCAGTTCTTC,CASREFTGKSNEQFF
-,TRBJ2-2,TRBV10-3,-,TGTGCCATCAGACGGGGGACTGACACCGGGGAGCTGTTTTTT,CAIRRGTDTGELFF
-,TRBJ1-5,TRBV19,-,TGTGCCAGTAGTATAGGTTCGTATAGCAATCAGCCCCAGCATTTT,CASSIGSYSNQPQHF
-,TRBJ1-6,TRBV30,once,TGTGCCTGGAGTAAATTGCGGGGGAACTATAATTCACCCCTCCACTTT,CAWSKLRGNYNSPLHF
-,TRBJ1-5,TRBV28,-,TGTGCCAGCAGTTCTCTCCGTGGGGCCGGCTCGAAACAGCCCCAGCATTTT,CASSSLRGAGSKQPQHF
TRBD1,TRBJ2-7,TRBV4-1,once,TGCGCCAGCAGCCAGCCGGGACAGGGGGGTTTCTACGAGCAGTACTTC,CASSQPGQGGFYEQYF
-,TRBJ1-3,TRBV6-5,-,TGTGCCAGCAGTCTTGGACGGGACTCTGGAAACACCATATATTTT,CASSLGRDSGNTIYF
-,TRBJ2-1,TRBV30,-,TGTGCCTGGAGTGTATCCAGGGCAGGGAATGAGCAGTTCTTC,CAWSVSRAGNEQFF
TRBD2,TRBJ2-1,TRBV11-2,once,TGTGCCAGCAGACGGGGGGGCTCCTACAATGAGCAGTTCTTC,CASRRGGSYNEQFF
-,TRBJ1-2,TRBV30,-,TGTGCCTGGAGTGTAAACTTCCTTAACTATGGCTACACCTTC,CAWSVNFLNYGYTF
-,TRBJ1-2,TRBV7-2,-,TGTGCCAGCAGCGGAAGACGGGTTAACTATGGCTACACCTTC,CASSGRRVNYGYTF
-,TRBJ2-3,TRBV5-4,few,TGTGCCAGCAGCTTGGTACCCGGGGGAAGCGGCACAGATACGCAGTATTTT,CASSLVPGGSGTDTQYF
-,TRBJ1-1,TRBV6-1,-,TGTGCCAGCAGTGCCTCGACAGCGAACACTGAAGCTTTCTTT,CASSASTANTEAFF
TRBD1,TRBJ2-1,TRBV5-4,-,TGTGCCAGCATCCGGGATGGGGACAGAGTGAATGAGCAGTTCTTC,CASIRDGDRVNEQFF
-,TRBJ2-3,TRBV5-1,-,TGCGCCAGCAGCGGGCTGTCGGTGGATACGCAGTATTTT,CASSGLSVDTQYF
-,TRBJ2-5,TRBV4-3,-,TGCGCCAGCAGCCAAGTATTAGCTGGGACCCAGTACTTC,CASSQVLAGTQYF
TRBD1,TRBJ2-1,TRBV6-6,-,TGTGCCAGCAGGTACGACAGGGCCTACAATGAGCAGTTCTTC,CASRYDRAYNEQFF
TRBD2,TRBJ2-1,TRBV6-1,-,TGTGCCAGCAGTGAGAGGACTAGCGGGGTGGGTGAGCAGTTCTTC,CASSERTSGVGEQFF
-,TRBJ1-1,TRBV30,-,TGTGCCTGGAGTTTACAGGGCCAAGAAGCTTTCTTT,CAWSLQGQEAFF
TRBD1,TRBJ1-2,TRBV4-3,-,TGCGCCAGCAGCCAAGGGGACAGTAGTAAGGGCTACACCTTC,CASSQGDSSKGYTF
-,TRBJ2-7,TRBV11-2,-,TGTGCCAGCAGCTTAGCCGGAGCAAAGGCACTACTCGAGCAGTACTTC,CASSLAGAKALLEQYF
-,TRBJ1-1,TRBV5-6,-,TGTGCCAGCTGTAGGTTCCAGGGTAGTATGAACACTGAAGCTTTCTTT,CASCRFQGSMNTEAFF